The table lists the clone carrying this T cell receptor beta chain with many counts. What it recognizes is unknown. These data are taken from a study of T cell repertoires in cytomegalovirus infection. Overall study context: Matching HLA type and CMV infection were both indicated by public TCR beta signatures. Overall study findings and caveats: CMV-specific TCR beta clonotypes restricted by HLA-C were the ones dominating the ex vivo response. Totalled public TCR beta family frequency picked out people who carried CMV plus the relevant HLA.

The CDR3 totals 15 residues. CDR1 LNHDA and CDR2 SQIVND come from the germline V gene (reference sequence). Trimming left V 5 bases short and J 6 bases short, with 14 bases between. Via MiXCR, TCRdb re-called the reads, giving one row per CDR3 protein. Of more than 200,000 distinct CDR3 sequences listed, around 8.7% are singletons. The TCR sequence derives from a human donor in good health (CMV status not recorded). Some clones in this sample may be carry-over from other donors' samples. V and J are TRBV19 and TRBJ1-6; D is ambiguous. The sequenced material came from PBMCs. CDR3 sequence reads: CASSPSSSGNSPLHF. In nucleotides, the CDR3 is TGTGCCAGTAGTCCGTCCTCCAGTGGTAATTCACCCCTCCACTTT.